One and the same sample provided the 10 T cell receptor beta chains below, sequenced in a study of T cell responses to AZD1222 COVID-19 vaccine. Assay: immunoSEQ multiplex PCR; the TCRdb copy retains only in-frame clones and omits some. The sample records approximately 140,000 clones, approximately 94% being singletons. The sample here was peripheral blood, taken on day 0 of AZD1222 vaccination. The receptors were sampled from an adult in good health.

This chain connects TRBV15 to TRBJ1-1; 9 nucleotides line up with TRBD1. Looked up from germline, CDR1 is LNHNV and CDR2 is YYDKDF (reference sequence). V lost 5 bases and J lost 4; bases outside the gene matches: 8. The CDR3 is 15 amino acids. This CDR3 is CATSGRQGVGTEAFF. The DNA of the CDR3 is TGTGCCACCAGCGGACGACAGGGGGTCGGCACTGAAGCTTTCTTT.

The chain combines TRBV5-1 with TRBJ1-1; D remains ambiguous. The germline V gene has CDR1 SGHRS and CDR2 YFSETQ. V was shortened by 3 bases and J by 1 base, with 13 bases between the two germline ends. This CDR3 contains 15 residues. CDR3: CASSSTPGPNTEAFF. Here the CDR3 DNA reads TGCGCCAGCAGCTCGACGCCCGGTCCGAACACTGAAGCTTTCTTT.

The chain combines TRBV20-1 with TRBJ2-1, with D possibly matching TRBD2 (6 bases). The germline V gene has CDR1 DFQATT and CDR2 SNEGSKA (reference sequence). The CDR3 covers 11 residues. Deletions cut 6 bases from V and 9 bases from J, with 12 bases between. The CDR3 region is CSATGGGEQFF. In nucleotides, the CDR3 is TGCAGTGCAACCGGGGGAGGTGAGCAGTTCTTC.

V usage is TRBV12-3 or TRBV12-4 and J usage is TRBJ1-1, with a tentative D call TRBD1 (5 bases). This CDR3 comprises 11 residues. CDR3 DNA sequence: TGTGCAGTGGGGGGTACAGAAGAAGCTTTCTTT. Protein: CAVGGTEEAFF.

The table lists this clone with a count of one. CDR3 coding DNA: TGTGCCAGTAGTATTAGCCAGACCTATGGCTACACCTTC. This encodes CASSISQTYGYTF. The rearrangement uses TRBV19 and TRBJ1-2, with D unclear. V was cut by 3 bases and J by 4 bases, with 9 bases left in between. Germline values: CDR1 LNHDA, CDR2 SQIVND (reference sequence). The CDR3 sequence is 13 residues long.

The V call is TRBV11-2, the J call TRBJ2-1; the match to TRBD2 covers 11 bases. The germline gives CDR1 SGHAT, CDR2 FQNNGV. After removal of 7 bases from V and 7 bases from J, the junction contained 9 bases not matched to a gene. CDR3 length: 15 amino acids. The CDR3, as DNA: TGTGCCAGCACCTTGACTAGCGGGGATAGAAATGAGCAGTTCTTC. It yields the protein CASTLTSGDRNEQFF.

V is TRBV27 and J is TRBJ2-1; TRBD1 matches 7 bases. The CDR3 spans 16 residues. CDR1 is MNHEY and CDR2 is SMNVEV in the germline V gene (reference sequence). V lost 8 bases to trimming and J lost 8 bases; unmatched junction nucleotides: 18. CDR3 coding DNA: TGTGCCAGCGCTTATGCTCGTGGGGACAGCATCGATGAGCAGTTCTTC. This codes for CASAYARGDSIDEQFF.

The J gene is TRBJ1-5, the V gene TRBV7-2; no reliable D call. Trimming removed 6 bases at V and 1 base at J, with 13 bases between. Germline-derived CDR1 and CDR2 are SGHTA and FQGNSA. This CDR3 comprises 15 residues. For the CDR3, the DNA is TGTGCCAGCAGTTTCCGGGCCTCAAGCAATCAGCCCCAGCATTTT. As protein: CASSFRASSNQPQHF.

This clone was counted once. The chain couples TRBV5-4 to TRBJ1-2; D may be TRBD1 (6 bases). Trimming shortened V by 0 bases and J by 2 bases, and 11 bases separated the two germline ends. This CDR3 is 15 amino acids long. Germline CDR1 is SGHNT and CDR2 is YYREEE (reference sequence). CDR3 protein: CASSLGQGQNYGYTF. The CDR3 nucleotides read TGTGCCAGCAGCTTGGGACAAGGACAGAACTATGGCTACACCTTC.

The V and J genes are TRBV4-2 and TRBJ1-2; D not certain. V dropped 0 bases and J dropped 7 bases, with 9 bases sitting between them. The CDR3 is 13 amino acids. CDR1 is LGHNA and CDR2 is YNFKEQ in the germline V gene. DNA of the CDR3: TGTGCCAGCAGCCAAGACGTGAATGGTGGCTACACCTTC. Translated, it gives CASSQDVNGGYTF.